This is a list of T cell receptor beta chains from one sample in a study of shared clonotypes between healthy human individuals. Only in-frame clones appear in the TCRdb table, and some are missing; sequencing was by immunoSEQ multiplex PCR. The table includes 1.5 million to 2.5 million clones, about 95% detected once. Source material: naive CD8+ T cells sorted from blood. These receptors all come from a man aged 18 to 30 in good health. Both conserved end residues are part of each CDR3. D genes are given only for firm matches. Size values are once, few and many counts, or a class for expanded clones, and some rows have none.

d_call,clone_size,v_call,j_call,cdr3_aa,cdr3_nt
.,.,TRBV7-7,TRBJ2-2,CASSLGVESGELFF,TGTGCTAGCAGCCTCGGGGTTGAGTCCGGGGAGCTGTTTTTT
TRBD1,.,TRBV11-2,TRBJ1-1,CASSLVAGQGNTEAFF,TGTGCCAGCAGCTTAGTTGCAGGACAGGGGAACACTGAAGCTTTCTTT
.,.,TRBV18,TRBJ2-7,CASSPGSWYEQYF,TGTGCCAGCTCACCAGGTAGTTGGTACGAGCAGTACTTC
.,once,TRBV10-1,TRBJ2-7,CASSSEIRPHEQYF,TGCGCCAGCAGCTCCGAAATTCGACCCCACGAGCAGTACTTC
.,.,TRBV19,TRBJ2-1,CASTGGRFNEQFF,TGTGCCAGTACCGGGGGGCGCTTCAATGAGCAGTTCTTC
.,.,TRBV9,TRBJ2-7,CASSEGEGTYEQYF,TGTGCCAGCAGCGAGGGGGAAGGGACCTACGAGCAGTACTTC
.,.,TRBV9,TRBJ2-5,CASSVGGGAETQYF,TGTGCCAGCAGCGTAGGCGGGGGCGCCGAGACCCAGTACTTC
.,.,TRBV4-1,TRBJ1-5,CASSQEEDQALYSNQPQHF,TGCGCCAGCAGCCAAGAAGAAGACCAGGCCCTTTATAGCAATCAGCCCCAGCATTTT
.,.,TRBV7-8,TRBJ2-5,CASSLDFMGVGGETQYF,TGTGCCAGCAGCTTAGATTTTATGGGGGTGGGCGGAGAGACCCAGTACTTC
TRBD1,.,TRBV7-9,TRBJ1-1,CASSLVQGATEAFF,TGTGCCAGCAGCTTAGTTCAGGGGGCCACTGAAGCTTTCTTT
TRBD1,.,TRBV5-6,TRBJ2-1,CASSSGQYNEQFF,TGTGCCAGCAGCTCGGGACAGTACAATGAGCAGTTCTTC
.,.,TRBV25-1,TRBJ2-1,CASSRGDNEQFF,TGTGCCAGCAGTCGGGGAGACAATGAGCAGTTCTTC
.,.,TRBV11-2,TRBJ2-7,CASSLSVRYLSYEQYF,TGTGCCAGCAGCCTCTCGGTCCGGTACCTATCCTACGAGCAGTACTTC
.,.,TRBV7-9,TRBJ2-3,CASRSIGIQSTYTDTQYF,TGTGCCAGCAGGTCTATTGGGATTCAGTCAACTTACACAGATACGCAGTATTTT
TRBD2,.,TRBV7-2,TRBJ2-5,CASSSRLAWETQYF,TGTGCCAGCAGTTCCCGACTAGCGTGGGAGACCCAGTACTTC
TRBD2,.,TRBV19,TRBJ2-1,CASSIIPSGFYNEQFF,TGTGCCAGTAGTATTATACCTAGCGGGTTTTACAATGAGCAGTTCTTC
TRBD1,.,TRBV9,TRBJ1-2,CASSPGWDRVLYGYTF,TGTGCCAGCAGCCCGGGGTGGGACAGGGTCCTCTATGGCTACACCTTC
TRBD2,.,TRBV9,TRBJ2-7,CASSPPWEREWAEQYF,TGTGCCAGCAGCCCCCCCTGGGAGCGGGAGTGGGCCGAGCAGTACTTC
.,.,TRBV7-6,TRBJ2-3,CASSPSWANTDTQYF,TGTGCCAGCAGCCCTAGCTGGGCCAACACAGATACGCAGTATTTT
TRBD2,once,TRBV14,TRBJ2-3,CASSLGTTYSTDTQYF,TGTGCCAGCAGCCTTGGGACTACTTATAGCACAGATACGCAGTATTTT
.,.,TRBV7-9,TRBJ1-2,CASSPNEDLGRYGYTF,TGTGCCAGCAGCCCGAACGAGGACCTGGGACGGTATGGCTACACCTTC
TRBD2,.,TRBV27,TRBJ2-1,CASSDGGAYNEQFF,TGTGCCAGCTCCGACGGGGGGGCCTACAATGAGCAGTTCTTC
TRBD1,.,TRBV2,TRBJ1-1,CASKTGRSSTEAFF,TGTGCCAGCAAGACAGGGAGGTCGAGTACTGAAGCTTTCTTT
TRBD2,.,TRBV5-1,TRBJ2-7,CASSTSGPADFAYEQYF,TGCGCCAGCAGCACTAGCGGGCCTGCGGATTTCGCCTACGAGCAGTACTTC
.,.,TRBV30,TRBJ1-3,CAWSQGSGNTIYF,TGTGCCTGGAGTCAAGGATCTGGAAACACCATATATTTT
.,.,TRBV15,TRBJ2-5,CATSRVRGETQYF,TGTGCCACCAGCAGAGTTCGGGGAGAGACCCAGTACTTC
.,.,TRBV2,TRBJ2-3,CASTEGLWASTDTQYF,TGTGCCAGCACCGAAGGGTTATGGGCTAGCACAGATACGCAGTATTTT
.,.,TRBV4-1,TRBJ2-5,CASSHSPILEETQYF,TGCGCCAGCAGCCATAGCCCTATCCTAGAAGAGACCCAGTACTTC
TRBD1,.,TRBV7-2,TRBJ1-6,CASSPDPGQGGPLHF,TGTGCCAGCAGCCCCGATCCGGGACAGGGAGGACCCCTCCACTTT
.,.,TRBV6-5,TRBJ1-1,CASSLPGGTEAFF,TGTGCCAGCAGCCTCCCGGGGGGGACTGAAGCTTTCTTT
TRBD2,.,TRBV11-2,TRBJ2-1,CASSLGGGEQFF,TGTGCCAGCAGCTTAGGGGGAGGGGAGCAGTTCTTC
TRBD1,.,TRBV7-6,TRBJ2-7,CASSPGLDRDEQYF,TGTGCCAGCAGCCCTGGTCTGGACAGGGACGAGCAGTACTTC
.,once,TRBV27,TRBJ2-1,CASSLRSPSNEQFF,TGTGCCAGCAGTTTGCGTAGTCCGTCGAATGAGCAGTTCTTC
TRBD2,.,TRBV4-1,TRBJ2-7,CASSHQPGLADEQYF,TGCGCCAGCAGCCATCAACCGGGACTAGCAGACGAGCAGTACTTC
.,.,TRBV27,TRBJ1-4,CASSLSIPPRALTNEKLFF,TGTGCCAGCAGTTTATCGATTCCCCCCCGGGCACTTACTAATGAAAAACTGTTTTTT
TRBD2,.,TRBV11-2,TRBJ2-5,CASSLVERGRQETQYF,TGTGCCAGCAGCTTAGTGGAGCGGGGGCGCCAAGAGACCCAGTACTTC
.,.,TRBV4-2,TRBJ1-3,CASSQGVVGYTIYF,TGTGCCAGCAGCCAAGGAGTTGTGGGTTACACCATATATTTT
.,.,TRBV7-9,TRBJ2-2,CASSLGSQITGELFF,TGTGCCAGCAGCTTAGGCAGTCAGATCACCGGGGAGCTGTTTTTT
.,.,TRBV27,TRBJ2-7,CASSFIGDHYEQYF,TGTGCCAGCAGTTTCATCGGGGATCACTACGAGCAGTACTTC
TRBD1,.,TRBV5-1,TRBJ2-7,CASSWTGVSYEQYF,TGCGCCAGCAGCTGGACAGGGGTTTCCTACGAGCAGTACTTC
TRBD1,.,TRBV30,TRBJ1-1,CAWNLGQGFLEMVNTEAFF,TGTGCCTGGAACCTGGGACAGGGTTTCTTGGAGATGGTGAACACTGAAGCTTTCTTT
TRBD2,.,TRBV13,TRBJ2-5,CASSPSGLAGDREYF,TGTGCCAGCAGCCCCAGCGGACTAGCGGGGGACCGAGAGTACTTC
.,.,TRBV6-5,TRBJ2-2,CASSEEWAGELFF,TGTGCCAGCAGCGAGGAGTGGGCCGGGGAGCTGTTTTTT
TRBD1,.,TRBV5-5,TRBJ2-7,CASSETGAPYEQYF,TGTGCCAGCAGCGAGACAGGGGCCCCCTACGAGCAGTACTTC
TRBD2,.,TRBV7-2,TRBJ2-5,CASSTDPPSGSAQETQYF,TGTGCCAGCAGCACCGACCCCCCTAGCGGGAGCGCTCAAGAGACCCAGTACTTC
TRBD2,.,TRBV30,TRBJ2-2,CAWSVPLAGDPTGELFF,TGTGCCTGGAGTGTACCACTAGCGGGTGACCCCACCGGGGAGCTGTTTTTT
.,.,TRBV6-5,TRBJ2-2,CASSGVRTGELFF,TGTGCCAGCTCAGGCGTACGCACCGGGGAGCTGTTTTTT
.,.,TRBV7-9,TRBJ2-7,CASTGVPGSSYEQYF,TGTGCCAGCACTGGGGTCCCGGGGTCCTCCTACGAGCAGTACTTC
.,once,TRBV9,TRBJ2-7,CASSVGGNPYEQYF,TGTGCCAGCAGCGTAGGGGGGAACCCCTACGAGCAGTACTTC
.,.,TRBV6-5,TRBJ2-3,CASSYSSNRVTDTQYF,TGTGCCAGCAGTTACTCGAGTAACAGGGTCACAGATACGCAGTATTTT
TRBD1,.,TRBV6-1,TRBJ2-7,CASRPRWDSTYEQYF,TGTGCCAGCCGACCACGATGGGACAGCACCTACGAGCAGTACTTC
.,.,TRBV10-1,TRBJ2-5,CASSEKGRPYRQETQYF,TGCGCCAGCAGTGAGAAGGGGCGCCCATACCGGCAAGAGACCCAGTACTTC
.,.,TRBV4-1,TRBJ2-3,CASSQVRGLTFPTSTDTQYF,TGCGCCAGCAGCCAAGTGCGGGGGCTAACATTTCCGACTAGCACAGATACGCAGTATTTT
.,.,TRBV9,TRBJ2-5,CASSVTGLQETQYF,TGTGCCAGCAGCGTGACAGGTTTGCAAGAGACCCAGTACTTC
.,.,TRBV4-3,TRBJ2-3,CASSRLTLLGTDTQYF,TGCGCCAGCAGCCGACTAACCCTCCTAGGGACAGATACGCAGTATTTT
.,.,TRBV7-9,TRBJ1-2,CASSGTGLIYGYTF,TGTGCCAGCAGCGGCACGGGACTGATATATGGCTACACCTTC
.,.,TRBV5-6,TRBJ2-7,CASSSTDSTPYEQYF,TGTGCCAGCAGCTCTACAGACAGTACCCCCTACGAGCAGTACTTC